This T cell receptor beta chain stems from a study of spatial heterogeneity in lung cancer (dated by TCRdb to about 2019). Regarding the complete study: More beta-chain than alpha-chain transcripts were consistently detected, likely reflecting higher beta-chain transcript abundance. The study linked features of the TCR repertoire to counts of nonsynonymous mutations, which were determined by whole-exome sequencing of tumor tissue. In non-small cell lung cancer, the study made a quantitative comparison of TCR alpha and beta repertoires among multiple tumor regions, matched nontumor lung and blood. Both alpha and beta chains were TCR-sequenced in 220 or so tumor regions, about 64 matched nontumor lung samples and over 55 PBMC samples obtained at surgery. In the raw uncorrected reads, each unique combination of TCR and UMI appeared more than ten times on average. The study at large found these results: Confirming at a functional level the hypothesis that regional TCRs recognize regional mutations was considered to require additional single-cell paired TCR alpha and beta sequencing. Ubiquitous expanded tumor TCRs were detected in blood more often at tumor resection than at routine follow-up.

This clonotype has a count of ten or more. Its cognate antigen has yet to be identified. The input lacks base qualities; no much larger clone sits a single base away. This specimen's time point label, interpreted: sample taken at primary tumor resection. TCR sequencing used whole RNA extracted from tumor and nontumor lung tissue, or from cryopreserved PBMC samples, without cell sorting. The donors were some 72 patients from the lung TRACERx cohort who had early-stage, untreated non-small cell lung cancer. Only patients with enough RNA available from two or more tumor regions were chosen for TCR sequencing. The receptor library was made with 5' RACE. The reads were generated on a NextSeq 500. The TCR library protocol attached a unique molecular identifier to each TCR cDNA molecule to allow correction of PCR and sequencing errors. Turning to the authors' computational methods: TCR identification, UMI-based error correction and CDR3 extraction were performed with Decombinator tools. TCRs above a frequency of 2 per 1,000, corresponding to the top 1% of the tumor frequency distribution, were defined as expanded. Renyi diversity was calculated using the R vegan package after each repertoire was subsampled 100 times to 5,000 TCRs. CDR3 similarity networks were built from amino acid triplet string-kernel similarity, connecting CDR3s with pairwise similarity above 0.82. The public reads were run again by TCRdb, first through fastp at Q25 and then through MiXCR, and only productive beta chains were kept. Rows are unified per CDR3 protein, each entry keeping the most common DNA and genes. The V and J calls come from TCRdb's annotation, not from the publication. For this sample the table gives some 52,000 distinct CDR3 sequences, of which roughly 7% were detected only once. The ten largest clones represent approximately 2.6% of the sample.

Sequencing used PBMCs, obtained at surgery. The clonotype originates from a female donor with early-stage non-small cell lung cancer.

The nucleotide sequence is given as TGCGCCAGCAAAGGGGGCAGGGAGACCCAGTACTTC. It encodes CASKGGRETQYF. This chain is built from TRBV5-1 and TRBJ2-5; the central 7 bases match TRBD1. Unmatched junction bases come to 4, with V trimmed by 6 bases and J by 5 bases. The germline V gene encodes CDR1 SGHRS and CDR2 YFSETQ. CDR3 length: 12 amino acids, cysteine to phenylalanine. Only the CDR3 DNA is retained, 36 bases long and in frame from the first base.